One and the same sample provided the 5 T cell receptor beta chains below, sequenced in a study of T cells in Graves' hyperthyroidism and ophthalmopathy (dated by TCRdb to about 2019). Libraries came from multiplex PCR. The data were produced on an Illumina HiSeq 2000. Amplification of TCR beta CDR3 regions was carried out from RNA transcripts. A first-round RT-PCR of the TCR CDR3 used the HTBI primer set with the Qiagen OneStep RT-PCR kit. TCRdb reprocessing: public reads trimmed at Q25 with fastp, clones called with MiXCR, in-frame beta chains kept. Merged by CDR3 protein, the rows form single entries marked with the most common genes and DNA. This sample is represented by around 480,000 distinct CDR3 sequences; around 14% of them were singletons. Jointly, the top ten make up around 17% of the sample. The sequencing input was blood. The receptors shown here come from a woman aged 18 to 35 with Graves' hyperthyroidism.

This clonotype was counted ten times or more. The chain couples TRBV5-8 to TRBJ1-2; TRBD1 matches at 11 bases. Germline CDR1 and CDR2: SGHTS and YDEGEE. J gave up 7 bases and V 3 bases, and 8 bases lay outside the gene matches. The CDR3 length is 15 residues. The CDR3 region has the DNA TGTGCCAGCAGCTGGTACGGACAGGGGGCTGGTGGCTACACCTTC. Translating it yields CASSWYGQGAGGYTF.

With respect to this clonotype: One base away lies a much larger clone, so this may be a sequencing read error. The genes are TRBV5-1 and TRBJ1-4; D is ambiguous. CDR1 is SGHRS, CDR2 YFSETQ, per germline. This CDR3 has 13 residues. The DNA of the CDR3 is TGCGCCGGCAGCTTAGGACGGGATGAAAAACTGTTTTTT. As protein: CAGSLGRDEKLFF.

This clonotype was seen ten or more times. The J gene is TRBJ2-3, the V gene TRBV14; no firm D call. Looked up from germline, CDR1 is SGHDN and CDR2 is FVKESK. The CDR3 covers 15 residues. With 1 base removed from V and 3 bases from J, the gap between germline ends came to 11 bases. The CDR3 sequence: CASSQVRLGTDTQYF. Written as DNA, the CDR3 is TGTGCCAGCAGCCAAGTTCGTTTGGGGACAGATACGCAGTATTTT.

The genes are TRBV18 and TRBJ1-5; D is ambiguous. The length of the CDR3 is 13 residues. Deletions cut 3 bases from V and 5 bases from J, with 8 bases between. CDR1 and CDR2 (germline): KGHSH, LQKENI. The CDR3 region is CASSPEVDQPQHF. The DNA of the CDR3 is TGTGCCAGCTCACCTGAGGTGGATCAGCCCCAGCATTTT.

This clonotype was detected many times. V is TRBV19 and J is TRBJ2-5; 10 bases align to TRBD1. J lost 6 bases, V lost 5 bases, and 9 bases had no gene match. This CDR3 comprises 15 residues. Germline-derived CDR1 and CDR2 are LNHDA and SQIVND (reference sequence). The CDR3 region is CASSAWTGGSQTQYF. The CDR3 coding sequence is TGTGCCAGTAGTGCCTGGACAGGGGGGAGTCAGACCCAGTACTTC.